The 13 T cell receptor beta chains below were found in one sample sequenced in a study of T cells in Graves' hyperthyroidism and ophthalmopathy. There were TCR beta CDR3 regions amplified from RNA transcripts. A first-round RT-PCR of the TCR CDR3 used the HTBI primer set. TCRdb passed the multiplex PCR reads through MiXCR, listing each CDR3 protein once. This sample has roughly 99,000 distinct CDR3 sequences, with about 15% found just once. The sequencing input was blood. These receptor sequences come from a woman between 45 and 65 years old with Graves' hyperthyroidism.

This clonotype was seen ten or more times. This could be a read error, since a much larger clone is one nucleotide away. The conserved phenylalanine or tryptophan is not found at the CDR3 terminus, so this likely reflects a read error. The CDR3 reads CASSFGSDTQYS. DNA for the CDR3: TGTGCCAGCAGTTTCGGGTCAGATACGCAGTATTCT. J is TRBJ2-3 and V is TRBV28; D call uncertain. V lost 3 bases and J 4 bases, leaving 5 bases between the germline ends. This CDR3 contains 12 residues. Germline loops: CDR1 MDHEN, CDR2 SYDVKM.

This clonotype was picked up many times. The rearrangement uses TRBV28 and TRBJ2-7, with TRBD2 as a possible D gene (6 bases). Per the germline V gene, CDR1 is MDHEN and CDR2 is SYDVKM. Trimming cost V 3 bases and J 3 bases, with 12 bases left between them. The CDR3 is 14 residues long. The CDR3 DNA sequence: TGTGCCAGCAGTTTGGGGGGAGCCCTCTACGAGCAGTACTTC. Amino acid sequence: CASSLGGALYEQYF.

This clonotype was counted a few times. This chain links TRBV20-1 with TRBJ2-3; the D is unclear. V was cut by 1 base and J by 1 base, with 12 bases left in between. CDR1 and CDR2 (germline): DFQATT, SNEGSKA (reference sequence). CDR3 length: 15 residues. The CDR3 protein is CSARAPKGGTDTQYF. The CDR3 DNA follows: TGCAGTGCTAGAGCTCCGAAGGGTGGCACAGATACGCAGTATTTT.

The table lists this clonotype with a few counts. This chain connects TRBV10-2 to TRBJ2-5; TRBD2 agrees at 7 bases. The CDR3 totals 14 residues. Losses at the gene ends were 0 bases for V and 6 bases for J; bases not matched to a gene: 4. CDR1 is WSHSY, CDR2 SAAADI, per germline. The DNA of the CDR3 is TGCGCCAGCAGTGAGTCGGGGGGGGTGAAGACCCAGTACTTC. This sequence encodes CASSESGGVKTQYF.

This rearrangement joins TRBV7-2 to TRBJ1-2; the D gene is possibly TRBD1 (6 bases). Germline assignment: CDR1 SGHTA and CDR2 FQGNSA. This CDR3 comprises 14 residues. The V gene lost 0 bases and the J gene lost 4 bases, with 9 bases spanning the gap. In DNA form, the CDR3 reads TGTGCCAGCAGCTTAGCAGCGACAGGCTATGGCTACACCTTC. The encoded protein is CASSLAATGYGYTF.

There are many counts of this clonotype. The CDR3 DNA sequence: TGTGCCAGCAGCCCCCCACTCCGGGTCAATGAGCAGTTCTTC. It specifies CASSPPLRVNEQFF. This sequence joins TRBV3-1 and TRBJ2-1; D gene ambiguous. Germline V gene sequence: CDR1 LGHDT, CDR2 YNNKEL (reference sequence). The CDR3 is 14 amino acids. Between the trimmed V and J ends, which lost 4 bases and 6 bases, there was a span of 13 bases.

Ten or more counts support this clonotype. The chain carries TRBV5-1 and TRBJ2-3, with TRBD2 matching over 12 bases. Germline lookup yields CDR1 SGHRS and CDR2 YFSETQ. There are 16 residues in the CDR3. V shed 4 bases and J 2 bases; nucleotides not matched to a gene: 5. The CDR3 sequence is CASSPGLAGITDTQYF. DNA for the CDR3: TGCGCCAGCAGCCCGGGACTAGCGGGTATCACAGATACGCAGTATTTT.

In this sample, this clonotype turned up many times. The genes are TRBV2 and TRBJ1-5; D ambiguous. CDR1 and CDR2 (germline): SNHLY, FYNNEI. V was trimmed by 2 bases and J by 8 bases, leaving 10 bases between them. CDR3 length: 13 amino acids. CDR3 sequence (DNA): TGTGCCAGCAGTGAATTAGCATCCAAGCCCCAGCATTTT. Protein: CASSELASKPQHF.

The table lists this clonotype with many counts. This chain links TRBV7-9 with TRBJ2-5; 7 nucleotides line up with TRBD2. The ends lost 5 bases at V and 4 bases at J; junction bases unmatched: 16. Per the germline V gene, CDR1 is SEHNR and CDR2 is FQNEAQ (reference sequence). CDR3 length: 17 residues. This chain's CDR3 is CASSPRLAGGVRETQYF. The CDR3 nucleotides are TGTGCCAGCAGCCCCCGTTTAGCGGGCGGAGTGAGAGAGACCCAGTACTTC. The entire variable domain, with the rest obtained from reference TRBV7-9 and TRBJ2-5, is as follows: DTGVSQNPRHKITKRGQNVTFRCDPISEHNRLYWYRQTLGQGPEFLTYFQNEAQLEKSRLLSDRFSAERPKGSFSTLEIQRTEQGDSAMYLCASSPRLAGGVRETQYFGPGTRLLVL.

This clonotype was detected ten times or more. The chain uses TRBV9 and TRBJ1-1; tentatively, D is TRBD1 (5 bases). The CDR3 runs 15 residues. The germline gives CDR1 SGDLS, CDR2 YYNGEE. V gave up 2 bases and J gave up 3 bases, with 14 bases separating them. The CDR3 DNA sequence: TGTGCCAGCAGCGTCGAACCGATGACAGACACTGAAGCTTTCTTT. Encoded protein: CASSVEPMTDTEAFF.

The V and J genes are TRBV28 and TRBJ2-1, with TRBD2 identical over 7 bases. The CDR3 totals 17 residues. With V trimmed by 4 bases and J by 8 bases, 17 bases remained unmatched. Germline CDR1 MDHEN, CDR2 SYDVKM. This chain's CDR3 is CASSSRGGTKPSYEQFF. Written as DNA, the CDR3 is TGTGCCAGCAGTTCCCGTGGGGGGACTAAACCCTCCTATGAGCAGTTCTTC.

This clonotype was recorded many times. The V call is TRBV6-4, the J call TRBJ2-2, with D hard to call. The CDR3 length is 15 residues. Germline values: CDR1 MRHNA, CDR2 SNTAGT. Trimming took 8 bases from V and 1 from J, leaving 14 bases between them. In DNA form, the CDR3 reads TGTGCCAGCGACTCTTTTTGGGGGAACACCGGGGAGCTGTTTTTT. Its translation: CASDSFWGNTGELFF.

In this sample, this clonotype turned up a few times. V gene TRBV19 combines with J gene TRBJ2-2; D gene ambiguous. Germline CDR1 and CDR2: LNHDA and SQIVND (reference sequence). Trimming pared 5 bases from V and 4 bases from J, leaving 5 bases between. The CDR3 has 12 residues. The chain's CDR3 is CASSQGTGELFF. CDR3 nucleotide sequence: TGTGCCAGTAGTCAAGGCACCGGGGAGCTGTTTTTT.